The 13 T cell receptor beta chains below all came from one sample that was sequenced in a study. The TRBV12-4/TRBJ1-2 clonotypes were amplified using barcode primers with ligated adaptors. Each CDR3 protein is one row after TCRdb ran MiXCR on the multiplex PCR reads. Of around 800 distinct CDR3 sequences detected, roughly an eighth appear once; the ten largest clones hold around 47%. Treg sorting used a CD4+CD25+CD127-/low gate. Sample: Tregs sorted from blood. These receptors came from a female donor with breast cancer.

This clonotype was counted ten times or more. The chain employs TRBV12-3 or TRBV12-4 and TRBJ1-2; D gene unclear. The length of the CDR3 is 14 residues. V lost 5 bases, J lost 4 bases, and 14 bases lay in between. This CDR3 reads CASSRTTDPYGYTF. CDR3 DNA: TGTGCCAGCAGTCGAACGACGGACCCCTATGGCTACACCTTC.

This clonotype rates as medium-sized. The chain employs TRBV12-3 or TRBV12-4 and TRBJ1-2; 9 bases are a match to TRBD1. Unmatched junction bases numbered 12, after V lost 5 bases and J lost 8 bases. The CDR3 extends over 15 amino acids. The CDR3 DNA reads TGTGCCAGCAGTCCGGACAGGGGAGCGGCGTACGGCTACACCTTC. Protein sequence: CASSPDRGAAYGYTF.

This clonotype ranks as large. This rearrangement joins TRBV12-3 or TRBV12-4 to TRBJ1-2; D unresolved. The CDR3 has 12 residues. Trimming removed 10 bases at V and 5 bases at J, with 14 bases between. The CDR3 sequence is CAITGRIYGYTF. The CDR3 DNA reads TGTGCCATTACGGGCAGGATTTATGGCTACACCTTC.

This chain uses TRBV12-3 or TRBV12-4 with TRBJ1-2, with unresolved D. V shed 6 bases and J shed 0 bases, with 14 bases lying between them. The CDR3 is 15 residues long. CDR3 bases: TGTGCCAGCAGCCCTGGCAGGAGAACTAACTATGGCTACACCTTC. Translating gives CASSPGRRTNYGYTF.

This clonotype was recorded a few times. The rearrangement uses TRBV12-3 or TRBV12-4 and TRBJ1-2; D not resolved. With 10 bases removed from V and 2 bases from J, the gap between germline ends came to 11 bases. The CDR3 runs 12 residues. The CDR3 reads CAILGANYGYTF. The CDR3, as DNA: TGTGCCATCCTAGGAGCAAACTATGGCTACACCTTC.

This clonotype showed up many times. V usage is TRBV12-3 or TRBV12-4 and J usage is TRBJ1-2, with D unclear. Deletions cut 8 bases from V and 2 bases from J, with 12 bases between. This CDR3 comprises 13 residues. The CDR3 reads CASGQTINYGYTF. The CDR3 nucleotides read TGTGCCAGCGGTCAGACGATAAACTATGGCTACACCTTC.

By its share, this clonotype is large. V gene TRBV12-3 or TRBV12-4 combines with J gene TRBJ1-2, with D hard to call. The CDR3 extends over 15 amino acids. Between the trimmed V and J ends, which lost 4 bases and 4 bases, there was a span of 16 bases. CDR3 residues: CASSYFARQTYGYTF. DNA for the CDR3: TGTGCCAGCAGTTACTTCGCCAGGCAAACCTATGGCTACACCTTC.

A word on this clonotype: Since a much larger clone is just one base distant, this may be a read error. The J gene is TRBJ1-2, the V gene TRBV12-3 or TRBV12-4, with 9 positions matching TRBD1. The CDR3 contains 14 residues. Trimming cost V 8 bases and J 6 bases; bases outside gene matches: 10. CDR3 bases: TGTGCCAGCGGTACGAAGGGACAGGGACATGGCTACACCTTC. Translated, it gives CASGTKGQGHGYTF.

The CDR3 sequence is CASSATGRLYGYTF. The CDR3 DNA follows: TGTGCCAGCAGTGCCACAGGGCGCCTCTATGGCTACACCTTC. V and J are TRBV12-3 or TRBV12-4 and TRBJ1-2; maybe TRBD1 (6 bases). The CDR3 is 14 residues long. Trimming shortened V by 5 bases and J by 4 bases, and 14 bases separated the two germline ends.

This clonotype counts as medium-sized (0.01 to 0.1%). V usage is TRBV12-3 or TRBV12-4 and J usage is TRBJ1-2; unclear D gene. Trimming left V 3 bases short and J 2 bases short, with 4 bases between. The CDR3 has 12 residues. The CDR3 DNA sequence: TGTGCCAGCAGTTTCGACAACTATGGCTACACCTTC. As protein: CASSFDNYGYTF.

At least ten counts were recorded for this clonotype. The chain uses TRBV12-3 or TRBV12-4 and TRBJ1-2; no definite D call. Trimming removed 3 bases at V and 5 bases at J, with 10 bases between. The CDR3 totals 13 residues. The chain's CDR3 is CASSLGNAYGYTF. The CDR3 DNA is TGTGCCAGCAGTTTGGGTAATGCATATGGCTACACCTTC.

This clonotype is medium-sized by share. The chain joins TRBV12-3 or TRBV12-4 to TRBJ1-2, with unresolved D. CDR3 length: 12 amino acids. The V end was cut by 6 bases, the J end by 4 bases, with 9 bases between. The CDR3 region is CASRTGSYGYTF. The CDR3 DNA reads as TGTGCCAGCAGGACCGGGAGCTATGGCTACACCTTC.

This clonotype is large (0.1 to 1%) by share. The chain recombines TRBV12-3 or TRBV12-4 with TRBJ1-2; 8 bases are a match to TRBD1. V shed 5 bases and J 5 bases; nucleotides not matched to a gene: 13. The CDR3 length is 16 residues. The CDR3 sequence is CASSDLDRASIYGYTF. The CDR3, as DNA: TGTGCCAGCAGTGACCTGGACAGGGCGTCTATTTATGGCTACACCTTC.